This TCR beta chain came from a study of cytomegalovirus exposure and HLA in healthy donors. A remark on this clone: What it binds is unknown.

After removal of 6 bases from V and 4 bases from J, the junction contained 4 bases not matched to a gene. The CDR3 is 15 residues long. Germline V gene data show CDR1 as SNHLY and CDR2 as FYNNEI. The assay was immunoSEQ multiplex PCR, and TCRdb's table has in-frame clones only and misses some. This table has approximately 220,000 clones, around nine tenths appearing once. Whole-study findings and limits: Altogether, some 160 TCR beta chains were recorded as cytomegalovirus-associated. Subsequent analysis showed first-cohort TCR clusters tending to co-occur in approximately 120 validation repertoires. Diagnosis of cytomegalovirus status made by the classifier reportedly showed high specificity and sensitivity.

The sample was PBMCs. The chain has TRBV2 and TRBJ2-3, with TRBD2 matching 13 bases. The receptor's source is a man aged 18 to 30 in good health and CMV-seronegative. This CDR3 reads CASRSGTSGADTQYF. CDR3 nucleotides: TGTGCCAGCAGGAGCGGGACTAGCGGGGCAGATACGCAGTATTTT.